A single sample is the source of the 12 T cell receptor beta chains below, sequenced in a study of T-cell reconstitution after alpha-beta-depleted transplantation in children. The TCRbeta library was prepared with unique molecular identifiers. TCRdb ran MiXCR on the PCR reads and lists one entry per CDR3 protein. The table lists about 640,000 distinct CDR3 sequences, roughly 13% of them singletons. Material: PBMCs, mostly from graft donor cells, obtained 360 days after TCRalphabeta/CD19-depleted stem cell transplant. The receptors shown here come from a male patient aged 10 to 17 who had a stem cell transplant for acute myeloid leukemia, so the T cells may come from the graft donor.

This chain uses TRBV12-3 or TRBV12-4 with TRBJ2-1; 7 nucleotides align to TRBD2. The V segment lost 4 bases and the J segment 0 bases; nucleotides outside the gene matches: 0. The CDR3 is 14 amino acids. The CDR3 DNA is TGTGCCAGCAGTTGGACTAGCTCCTACAATGAGCAGTTCTTC. It yields the protein CASSWTSSYNEQFF.

The V gene is TRBV9, the J gene TRBJ2-5; tentative D call: TRBD1 (6 bases). The CDR3 length is 14 residues. Germline V CDR1 and CDR2: SGDLS, YYNGEE. Deletions cut 3 bases from V and 1 base from J, with 10 bases between. CDR3 amino acids: CASSDRTAQETQYF. CDR3 nucleotide sequence: TGTGCCAGCAGCGACAGGACAGCCCAAGAGACCCAGTACTTC.

V is TRBV20-1 and J is TRBJ2-1; TRBD2 matches 8 bases. Per the germline V gene, CDR1 is DFQATT and CDR2 is SNEGSKA (reference sequence). The length of the CDR3 is 15 residues. V shed 6 bases, J shed 7 bases, and the junction held 14 bases outside the gene matches. The CDR3 reads CSAYGSGGPLNEQFF. CDR3 nucleotides: TGCAGTGCGTACGGGTCGGGAGGGCCTCTGAATGAGCAGTTCTTC.

This clonotype has only a few counts. The chain joins TRBV20-1 to TRBJ2-1; the match to TRBD2 covers 8 bases. The length of the CDR3 is 15 residues. Germline V gene sequence: CDR1 DFQATT, CDR2 SNEGSKA (reference sequence). J was trimmed by 2 bases and V by 3 bases; bases with no gene match: 6. The CDR3 here is CSASGLAGPYNEQFF. The CDR3 region has the DNA TGCAGTGCTAGTGGCCTAGCGGGTCCCTACAATGAGCAGTTCTTC.

The chain has TRBV20-1 and TRBJ2-7; TRBD1 might be the D (6 bases). The length of the CDR3 is 13 residues. V lost 4 bases and J lost 2, with 12 bases in between. CDR1 and CDR2 from the germline V gene are DFQATT and SNEGSKA (reference sequence). DNA for the CDR3: TGCAGTGCTACCGACAGGAAGACCTACGAGCAGTACTTC. Its translation is CSATDRKTYEQYF.

The chain employs TRBV6-2 or TRBV6-3 and TRBJ2-1; TRBD2 aligns across 10 bases. Germline values: CDR1 MNHEY, CDR2 SVGEGT. J lost 0 bases, V lost 7 bases, and 15 bases had no gene match. CDR3 length: 19 amino acids. The chain's CDR3 is CASTGGLLAGYYSYNEQFF. DNA for the CDR3: TGTGCCAGCACAGGTGGTTTACTAGCGGGATACTACTCCTACAATGAGCAGTTCTTC.

In its sample, this clonotype was seen a few times. The chain uses TRBV2 and TRBJ2-1, with 13 nucleotides matching TRBD2. This CDR3 region has 16 residues. The V gene end was trimmed by 4 bases and the J gene end by 3 bases; junction bases not matched to a gene: 3. Germline lookup yields CDR1 SNHLY and CDR2 FYNNEI. The CDR3 DNA reads as TGTGCCAGCAGTGGGACTAGCGGGAGAGTCTACAATGAGCAGTTCTTC. Its protein product is CASSGTSGRVYNEQFF. Full variable domain (missing parts from reference TRBV2 and TRBJ2-1): EPEVTQTPSHQVTQMGQEVILRCVPISNHLYFYWYRQILGQKVEFLVSFYNNEISEKSEIFDDQFSVERPDGSNFTLKIRSTKLEDSAMYFCASSGTSGRVYNEQFFGPGTRLTVL.

This clonotype was counted only a few times. The V gene is TRBV28, the J gene TRBJ1-6, with 8 bases aligning to TRBD1. The J segment lost 7 bases and the V segment lost 0 bases, leaving 14 bases of the junction unmatched. This CDR3 comprises 19 residues. Germline loops: CDR1 MDHEN, CDR2 SYDVKM. CDR3 in amino acids: CASSLWGQETILQNSPLHF. The CDR3 DNA sequence: TGTGCCAGCAGTTTATGGGGACAGGAGACCATACTTCAGAATTCACCCCTCCACTTT. Complete variable domain (other parts from reference TRBV28 and TRBJ1-6): DVKVTQSSRYLVKRTGEKVFLECVQDMDHENMFWYRQDPGLGLRLIYFSYDVKMKEKGDIPEGYSVSREKKERFSLILESASTNQTSMYLCASSLWGQETILQNSPLHFGNGTRLTVT.

This clonotype has just a few counts. The chain is built from TRBV28 and TRBJ2-7; no reliable D call. The CDR3 has 13 amino acids. V was trimmed by 7 bases and J by 3 bases, leaving 13 bases between them. From germline, CDR1 is MDHEN and CDR2 SYDVKM. CDR3 DNA sequence: TGTGCCAGCACCGGTCCCCTATACTACGAGCAGTACTTC. Translating gives CASTGPLYYEQYF. The entire variable domain, with the rest obtained from reference TRBV28 and TRBJ2-7, is as follows: DVKVTQSSRYLVKRTGEKVFLECVQDMDHENMFWYRQDPGLGLRLIYFSYDVKMKEKGDIPEGYSVSREKKERFSLILESASTNQTSMYLCASTGPLYYEQYFGPGTRLTVT.

About this clonotype: Germline is not matched at one junction end, which may reflect a read error. The gene calls are TRBV7-7 and TRBJ2-7; possible D gene TRBD1, 6 bases. The CDR3 spans 14 residues. CDR1 and CDR2 from the germline V gene are SSHAT and FNYEAQ (reference sequence). The CDR3, as DNA: TGTGCTAGCAGTGTGGACAGCGTAGGCTACGAGCAGTACTTC. It is translated as CASSVDSVGYEQYF.

Only a few counts were recorded for this clonotype. This chain connects TRBV6-5 to TRBJ2-1; either TRBD1 or TRBD2 may fit D (6 bases each). The germline V and J ends were trimmed by 5 bases and 1 base, with 21 bases remaining between them. The CDR3 sequence is 18 residues long. In germline, CDR1 is MNHEY, CDR2 SVGAGI. CDR3 sequence: CASSQLRGGKGSYNEQFF. In nucleotides, the CDR3 is TGTGCCAGCAGTCAGCTTCGAGGGGGGAAGGGGTCCTACAATGAGCAGTTCTTC.

The chain recombines TRBV14 with TRBJ2-7; 7 bases are a match to TRBD2. CDR3 size: 16 residues. J gave up 5 bases and V 5 bases, and 15 bases lay outside the gene matches. The germline gives CDR1 SGHDN, CDR2 FVKESK. The CDR3: CASSGTSAWFFDEQYF. CDR3 bases: TGTGCCAGCAGCGGTACTAGCGCTTGGTTCTTTGACGAGCAGTACTTC.